The sequence of this T cell receptor (beta chain) was determined in a study of Ad26.COV2.S vaccination and SARS-CoV-2 variants. Study-level information: Participants got Ad26.COV2.S intramuscularly, once or twice 56 days apart.

Treatment indicated: over 15 received Ad26.COV2.S at low or high dose, single or two shots; roughly five received placebo; per-sample allocation not given. All samples were drawn on day 63, counting from the first vaccine or placebo injection. Study-wide results and limits: Comparability of non-spike TCR breadth was observed across vaccine and placebo recipients. Breadth and depth estimates from TCRs may understate total T cell responses.

Concerning this clone itself: Its matching antigen is unknown.

Here immunoSEQ multiplex PCR was the method, and the copy in TCRdb shows in-frame clones only, minus some. Seen here are 300,000 to 400,000 clones, 65% to 90% observed once, and the top ten hold about 10%. Trimming pared 0 bases from V and 1 base from J, leaving 5 bases between. The CDR3 consists of 14 residues. The germline CDR1 and CDR2 sequences are KGHDR and SFDVKD. The rearrangement joins TRBV24-1 to TRBJ2-5; D uncertain. Specimen: peripheral blood, collected in a trial of Ad26.COV2.S vaccine versus placebo. This receptor was taken from a person between 18 and 60 years old who received the Ad26.COV2.S COVID-19 vaccine or a placebo. The CDR3 region is CATSDLDFQETQYF. Here the CDR3 DNA reads TGTGCCACCAGTGATTTGGACTTCCAAGAGACCCAGTACTTC.